The T cell receptor (beta chain) under discussion was sequenced for a study of T cell repertoires in cytomegalovirus infection. V was clipped by 1 base and J by 0 bases, with 12 bases between them. The CDR3 consists of 17 residues. Germline CDR1 is SEHNR and CDR2 is FQNEAQ (reference sequence). With regard to this clonotype: Its specificity is not known.

MiXCR, run by TCRdb on the reads, gives a single entry per CDR3 protein. Here the sample spans approximately 100,000 distinct CDR3 sequences, around 29% being singletons. The rearrangement uses TRBV7-9 and TRBJ1-4, with D uncertain. This receptor was identified in a human donor in good health (CMV status not recorded). Some clones in this sample may be carry-over from other donors' samples. Sequenced material: CD8+ T cells from cultured PBMCs, taken from culture after CMV antigen stimulation. Here the CDR3 reads CASSLVGAFATNEKLFF. The CDR3 nucleotides read TGTGCCAGCAGCTTAGTGGGCGCCTTTGCAACTAATGAAAAACTGTTTTTT.